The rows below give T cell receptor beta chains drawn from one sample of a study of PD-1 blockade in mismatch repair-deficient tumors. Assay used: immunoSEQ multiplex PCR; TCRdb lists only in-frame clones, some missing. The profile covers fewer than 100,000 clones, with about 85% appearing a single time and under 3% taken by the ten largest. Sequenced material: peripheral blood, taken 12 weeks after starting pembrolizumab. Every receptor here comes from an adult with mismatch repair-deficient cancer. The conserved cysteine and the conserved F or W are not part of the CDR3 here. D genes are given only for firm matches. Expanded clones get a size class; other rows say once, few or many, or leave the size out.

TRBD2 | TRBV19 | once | ASSPSGTAGYEQY
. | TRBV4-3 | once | ASSQEASLGKEKLF
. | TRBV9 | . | ASSVATGETQY
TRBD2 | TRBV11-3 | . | ASSLSPPRLAVYNEQF
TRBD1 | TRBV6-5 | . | ASSRTGGYGYT
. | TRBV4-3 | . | ASSQAGVANYGYT
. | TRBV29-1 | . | SIMGHNYGYT
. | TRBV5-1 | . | ASSGDSNQPQH
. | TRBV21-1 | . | ADKPGGAVFEQF
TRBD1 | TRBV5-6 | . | ASSKDRAHEQY
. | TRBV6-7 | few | ASSYREKLF
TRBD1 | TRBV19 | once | ASRRQGQRVGQPQH
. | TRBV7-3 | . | ASSLEGGLHGYT
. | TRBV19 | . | ASTAGSNTEAF
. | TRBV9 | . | ASSAINYNEQF
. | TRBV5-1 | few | ASRRTGSASYEQY
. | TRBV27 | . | ASSPAGVRGKQETQY
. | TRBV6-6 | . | ASSYEGAGNTIY
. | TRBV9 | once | ASSPSSAGGNVGELF
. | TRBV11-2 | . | ASRPDSNEQF
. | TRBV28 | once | ASKIWAGDHNEQF
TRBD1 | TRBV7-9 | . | ASSPSDGQGMTEAF
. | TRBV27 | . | ASRYGSGVDTQY
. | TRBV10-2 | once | ASSDPPPIQDEQF
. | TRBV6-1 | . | ASTSLENTEAF
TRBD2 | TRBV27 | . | ASSITTSGRGETQY
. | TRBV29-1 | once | SVEQNYEQY
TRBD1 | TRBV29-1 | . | SVEERGQGARLF
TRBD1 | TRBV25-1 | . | ASNQGGDYGYT
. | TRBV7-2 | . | ASRGFGTSHEQY
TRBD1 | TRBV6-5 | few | ASSYPGGRQF
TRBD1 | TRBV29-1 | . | SVPGQGRSKQF
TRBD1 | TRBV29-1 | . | SVEDTGGSVRTEAF
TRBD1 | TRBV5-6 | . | ASSLVGGGDTEAF
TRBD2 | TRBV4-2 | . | ASSQAASGGAYNEQF
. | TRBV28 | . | ASSFRRGSMDEKLF
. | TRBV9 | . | ASSADATYYGYT
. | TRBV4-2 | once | ASSPTQGSGANVLT